These 20 T cell receptor beta chains came from one sample sequenced in a study of long-term antiretroviral therapy in people with HIV. With survey level as its setting, the immunoSEQ assay was v3.0. Assay used: immunoSEQ multiplex PCR; TCRdb lists only in-frame clones, some missing. The profile shows 30,000 or so clones, nearly 95% of them singletons. The sample consisted of unsorted PBMCs, taken around 6.5 years after starting antiretroviral therapy. These receptors were collected from a woman between 40 and 55 years old with HIV.

The rearrangement uses TRBV11-2 and TRBJ1-1; D gene uncertain. V shed 6 bases and J shed 0 bases, with 8 bases lying between them. The CDR3 totals 13 residues. Per germline, CDR1 SGHAT and CDR2 FQNNGV. CDR3: CASSNGVNTEAFF. In DNA, the CDR3 is TGTGCCAGCAGTAACGGGGTGAACACTGAAGCTTTCTTT.

The chain employs TRBV5-4 and TRBJ2-4; 15 nucleotides align to TRBD2. With 4 bases clipped from V and 11 bases from J, the junction kept 7 bases outside the gene matches. CDR3 length equals 15 residues. Looked up from germline, CDR1 is SGHNT and CDR2 is YYREEE (reference sequence). The CDR3 coding sequence is TGTGCCAGCAGCCGAGGGACTAGCGGGGGGTCTCTTCAGTACTTC. Protein product: CASSRGTSGGSLQYF.

The V call is TRBV4-3, the J call TRBJ2-7, with TRBD2 identical over 13 bases. This CDR3 has 16 amino acids. Unmatched junction bases numbered 7, after V lost 1 base and J lost 7 bases. Germline values: CDR1 LGHNA, CDR2 YSLEER. CDR3 in amino acids: CASSQGTSGGRREQYF. In DNA, the CDR3 is TGCGCCAGCAGCCAAGGGACTAGCGGGGGACGAAGGGAGCAGTACTTC.

V is TRBV6-6 and J is TRBJ1-2, with D maybe TRBD1 (6 bases). The V gene's germline CDR1 is MNHNY and CDR2 SVGAGI (reference sequence). The V end was cut by 0 bases, the J end by 5 bases, with 10 bases between. This CDR3 spans 14 amino acids. The CDR3 coding sequence is TGTGCCAGCAGTTACTCGTTCCAGGGGTATGGCTACACCTTC. Amino acid sequence: CASSYSFQGYGYTF.

The chain links TRBV5-6 to TRBJ2-7; 8 nucleotides align to TRBD1. CDR3 length: 17 residues. The junction had 10 bases not matched to a gene; V was cut back by 0 bases and J by 2 bases. Germline CDR1 SGHDT, CDR2 YYEEEE. The CDR3 DNA follows: TGTGCCAGCAGCTTGGCCAGGGGGCGCCGATTTCCCTACGAGCAGTACTTC. Translation: CASSLARGRRFPYEQYF.

The gene calls are TRBV2 and TRBJ1-2, with TRBD1 matching over 9 bases. The CDR3 runs 13 residues. The V gene's germline CDR1 is SNHLY and CDR2 FYNNEI. Trimming removed 8 bases from V and 7 bases from J; junction bases left unmatched: 8. CDR3 in DNA: TGTGCCAGCGCCCGGACAGGGGAAATTGGCTACACCTTC. Translating gives CASARTGEIGYTF.

V gene TRBV7-9 combines with J gene TRBJ2-7, with TRBD1 as a possible D gene (6 bases). V dropped 5 bases and J dropped 3 bases, with 14 bases sitting between them. CDR1 and CDR2 (germline): SEHNR, FQNEAQ (reference sequence). This CDR3 spans 14 amino acids. The CDR3 loop reads CASSRGQNNYEQYF. The CDR3 region has the DNA TGTGCCAGCAGCCGCGGACAGAACAACTACGAGCAGTACTTC.

The chain couples TRBV25-1 to TRBJ1-1, with a possible D match to TRBD1 (6 bases). The CDR3 spans 15 residues. Per germline, CDR1 MGHDK and CDR2 SYGVNS. The V end lost 2 bases, the J end lost 7 bases, and 17 bases lay between the germline ends. CDR3 sequence reads: CASSERGGGLNEAFF. The DNA of the CDR3 is TGTGCCAGCAGTGAACGCGGCGGGGGGCTCAATGAAGCTTTCTTT.

V is TRBV2 and J is TRBJ1-5; tentative D call: TRBD1 (5 bases). The CDR3 length is 10 residues. Germline-derived CDR1 and CDR2 are SNHLY and FYNNEI. Deletions cut 4 bases from V and 13 bases from J, with 8 bases between. CDR3 nucleotide sequence: TGTGCCAGCAGTGGGCCAGGGCAGCATTTT. This encodes CASSGPGQHF.

V is TRBV18 and J is TRBJ1-2; 8 nucleotides match TRBD1. V lost 5 bases and J lost 3; bases outside the gene matches: 8. The CDR3 runs 15 residues. CDR1 and CDR2 (germline): KGHSH, LQKENI. The DNA for the CDR3 is TGTGCCAGCTCAGCCTCACAGGGGGATGACTATGGCTACACCTTC. It is translated as CASSASQGDDYGYTF.

This chain uses TRBV10-3 with TRBJ1-1; 7 nucleotides align to TRBD1. The germline V gene has CDR1 ENHRY and CDR2 SYGVKD. This CDR3 spans 14 amino acids. V shed 4 bases and J 4 bases; nucleotides not matched to a gene: 6. The CDR3 DNA reads as TGTGCCATCAGTGCGGCAGGGGGGAGCACTGAAGCTTTCTTT. Protein product: CAISAAGGSTEAFF.

This rearrangement joins TRBV30 to TRBJ1-4, with 8 nucleotides matching TRBD1. Germline assignment: CDR1 GTSNPN and CDR2 SVGIG (reference sequence). V was pared by 8 bases and J by 0 bases, with 11 bases of the junction left unmatched. There are 16 residues in the CDR3. This CDR3 is CARDSGTGTTNEKLFF. CDR3 DNA sequence: TGTGCCCGAGACTCCGGGACAGGAACAACTAATGAAAAACTGTTTTTT.

The chain couples TRBV11-2 to TRBJ1-1, with TRBD1 as a possible D gene (5 bases). CDR1 and CDR2 (germline): SGHAT, FQNNGV. This CDR3 is 15 amino acids long. Trimming pared 0 bases from V and 4 bases from J, leaving 12 bases between. This CDR3 is CASSLDPGWTTEAFF. The CDR3 region has the DNA TGTGCCAGCAGCTTAGACCCAGGGTGGACCACTGAAGCTTTCTTT.

V and J are TRBV11-2 and TRBJ2-2, with TRBD1 identical over 8 bases. The CDR3 runs to 16 residues. Per germline, CDR1 SGHAT and CDR2 FQNNGV. V dropped 0 bases and J dropped 5; count of bases not matched to a gene: 5. In DNA form, the CDR3 reads TGTGCCAGCAGCTTAGATCGGACAGGGCGAACCGGGGAGCTGTTTTTT. Translating it yields CASSLDRTGRTGELFF. Based on the CDR3 plus reference TRBV11-2 and TRBJ2-2, the full variable domain is EAGVAQSPRYKIIEKRQSVAFWCNPISGHATLYWYQQILGQGPKLLIQFQNNGVVDDSQLPKDRFSAERLKGVDSTLKIQPAKLEDSAVYLCASSLDRTGRTGELFFGEGSRLTVL.

This clone was seen a handful of times. The chain uses TRBV7-8 and TRBJ2-1; TRBD1 matches at 9 bases. Unmatched junction bases numbered 5, after V lost 2 bases and J lost 6 bases. CDR3 length: 15 residues. Germline lookup yields CDR1 SGHVS and CDR2 FQNEAQ. The CDR3 DNA follows: TGTGCCAGCAGCTTAATGAGACAGGGGGTCAATGAGCAGTTCTTC. This sequence encodes CASSLMRQGVNEQFF. Full variable domain (remainder filled in from reference TRBV7-8 and TRBJ2-1): GAGVSQSPRYKVAKRGQDVALRCDPISGHVSLFWYQQALGQGPEFLTYFQNEAQLDKSGLPSDRFFAERPEGSVSTLKIQRTQQEDSAVYLCASSLMRQGVNEQFFGPGTRLTVL.

This chain joins TRBV7-2 and TRBJ1-1, with D maybe TRBD1 (6 bases). CDR1 and CDR2 from the germline V gene are SGHTA and FQGNSA. This CDR3 has 13 residues. V was trimmed by 5 bases and J by 5 bases, leaving 12 bases between them. The CDR3 bases are TGTGCCAGCAGCAACACAGGGACTACTGAAGCTTTCTTT. Amino acid sequence: CASSNTGTTEAFF.

The V call is TRBV18, the J call TRBJ1-1, with D possibly matching TRBD1 (5 bases). The CDR3 contains 15 residues. The germline gives CDR1 KGHSH, CDR2 LQKENI. V lost 1 base to trimming and J lost 1 base, with 10 bases between them. CDR3: CASSPLGGRNTEAFF. In DNA form, the CDR3 reads TGTGCCAGCTCACCACTCGGGGGAAGGAACACTGAAGCTTTCTTT.

The rearrangement joins TRBV25-1 to TRBJ1-2; TRBD1 matches 7 bases. Looked up from germline, CDR1 is MGHDK and CDR2 is SYGVNS. With V trimmed by 7 bases and J by 6 bases, 2 bases remained unmatched. The CDR3 is 11 amino acids. CDR3 sequence: CASKDRDGYTF. DNA of the CDR3: TGTGCCAGCAAAGACAGGGATGGCTACACCTTC.

The gene calls are TRBV19 and TRBJ1-5; weak D call: TRBD1 (5 bases). In germline, CDR1 is LNHDA, CDR2 SQIVND (reference sequence). Trimming left V 3 bases short and J 0 bases short, with 15 bases between. This CDR3 contains 17 residues. CDR3 sequence (DNA): TGTGCCAGTAGTATTTTCCAGGGAACGAATAGCAATCAGCCCCAGCATTTT. Amino acid sequence: CASSIFQGTNSNQPQHF.

The chain couples TRBV27 to TRBJ1-5; 8 bases match TRBD1. The CDR3 consists of 16 residues. With 5 bases clipped from V and 0 bases from J, the junction kept 6 bases outside the gene matches. Germline CDR1 MNHEY, CDR2 SMNVEV (reference sequence). CDR3 region: CASSSQGAGSNQPQHF. The CDR3 bases are TGTGCCAGCAGTAGTCAGGGGGCAGGTAGCAATCAGCCCCAGCATTTT.